These 9 T cell receptor beta chains came from one sample sequenced in a study of Graves' ophthalmopathy and Graves' hyperthyroidism. RNA transcripts yielded amplified TCR beta CDR3 regions. First-round RT-PCR relied on HTBI primers, and a second-round multiplex PCR came next. From the multiplex PCR reads, TCRdb called clonotypes with MiXCR, one entry per CDR3 protein. The sample consists of hundreds of thousands of distinct CDR3 sequences, about 38% of them appearing once. Sequenced material: peripheral blood. These receptors were taken from an adult man with Graves' ophthalmopathy.

With respect to this clonotype: A much larger clone lies one base from this, so it may be a read error. The chain carries TRBV20-1 and TRBJ1-4; D is undetermined. CDR1 and CDR2 (germline): DFQATT, SNEGSKA (reference sequence). V lost 6 bases to trimming and J lost 1 base, with 12 bases between them. This CDR3 has 14 amino acids. The CDR3 region is CSAERTGTNEKLFF. CDR3 nucleotide sequence: TGCAGTGCGGAAAGGACGGGAACTAATGAAAAACTGTTTTTT.

This clonotype turned up a few times. The chain combines TRBV10-3 with TRBJ2-1, with D perhaps TRBD1 or TRBD2 (5 bases each). From germline, CDR1 is ENHRY and CDR2 SYGVKD. This CDR3 comprises 12 residues. V was pared by 10 bases and J by 6 bases, with 13 bases between. CDR3 bases: TGTGCCAGCAGCGTTGGGGGCAATGAGCAGTTCTTC. This translates into CASSVGGNEQFF.

In this sample, this clonotype turned up a few times. This chain connects TRBV20-1 to TRBJ1-4, with D unresolved. The CDR3 runs 17 residues. Germline CDR1 is DFQATT and CDR2 is SNEGSKA (reference sequence). Trimming left V 5 bases short and J 3 bases short, with 22 bases between. The CDR3 reads CSAYPIPGSASNEKLFF. DNA of the CDR3: TGCAGTGCTTACCCTATACCGGGGTCTGCGTCTAATGAAAAACTGTTTTTT.

This rearrangement joins TRBV15 to TRBJ1-3; D unclear. The V gene lost 3 bases and the J gene lost 1 base, with 16 bases spanning the gap. The CDR3 covers 17 residues. Germline V gives CDR1 LNHNV, CDR2 YYDKDF (reference sequence). In DNA, the CDR3 is TGTGCCACCAGCAGTTACTCAGGACTTCAGTCTGGAAACACCATATATTTT. It codes for CATSSYSGLQSGNTIYF.

This clonotype has a count of ten or more. V usage is TRBV29-1 and J usage is TRBJ1-1; D gene uncertain. The CDR3 spans 14 residues. Trimming took off 3 bases at V and 0 bases at J, with 11 bases between the two ends. Germline V lookup: CDR1 SQVTM, CDR2 ANQGSEA. The CDR3: CSVEVWTVNTEAFF. CDR3 sequence (DNA): TGCAGCGTTGAGGTATGGACGGTGAACACTGAAGCTTTCTTT.

The table lists this clonotype with a count of one. The rearrangement joins TRBV2 to TRBJ1-2; 7 nucleotides match TRBD1. V gave up 7 bases and J gave up 6 bases; unmatched junction bases: 5. CDR3 length: 12 amino acids. Germline CDR1 reads SNHLY; CDR2 reads FYNNEI. The CDR3 DNA reads as TGTGCCAGCACCAGGGACAGCGATGGCTACACCTTC. Its protein product is CASTRDSDGYTF.

This clonotype was counted at least ten times. The chain is built from TRBV2 and TRBJ2-5; D possibly uses TRBD1 or TRBD2 (5 bases each). Germline V CDR1 and CDR2: SNHLY, FYNNEI. The CDR3 runs 15 residues. V lost 6 bases and J 3 bases, leaving 17 bases between the germline ends. In nucleotides, the CDR3 is TGTGCCAGCAGAGTGGGGACGGCACGTGAAGAGACCCAGTACTTC. Its protein product is CASRVGTAREETQYF.

This clonotype was seen only a few times. The chain has TRBV10-3 and TRBJ1-6; D gene unclear. The germline V and J ends were trimmed by 4 bases and 19 bases, with 20 bases remaining between them. This CDR3 spans 13 amino acids. The V gene's germline CDR1 is ENHRY and CDR2 SYGVKD. CDR3 loop: CAISGSEQPRIHF. Here the CDR3 DNA reads TGTGCCATCAGTGGGTCAGAGCAGCCCCGGATTCACTTT.

The rearrangement uses TRBV2 and TRBJ1-1; tentatively, D is TRBD1 (6 bases). CDR1 and CDR2 from the germline V gene are SNHLY and FYNNEI. The CDR3 has 14 residues. The V end lost 6 bases, the J end lost 0 bases, and 11 bases lay between the germline ends. As DNA, the CDR3 is TGTGCCAGCAGATCGGACAGCCTGAACACTGAAGCTTTCTTT. Its protein product is CASRSDSLNTEAFF.